This T cell receptor (beta chain) was captured in a study of OX40 agonist ivuxolimab in advanced cancers. Produced via immunoSEQ multiplex PCR; TCRdb's table is partial and in-frame only. The data show roughly 65,000 clones, about 84% seen once. This material consisted of CD4+ or CD8+ T cells sorted from blood, taken in a trial of the OX40 agonist ivuxolimab. The receptor's source is an adult with an advanced solid tumor such as melanoma, head and neck, liver or kidney cancer.

CDR3 loop: CASSSPGQGSNQPQHF. CDR3 DNA sequence: TGTGCCAGCAGCTCGCCGGGACAGGGCAGCAATCAGCCCCAGCATTTT. This chain uses TRBV5-6 with TRBJ1-5; 9 bases are a match to TRBD1. CDR1 SGHDT and CDR2 YYEEEE come from the germline V gene. CDR3 length: 16 amino acids. After removal of 3 bases from V and 1 base from J, the junction contained 5 bases not matched to a gene.